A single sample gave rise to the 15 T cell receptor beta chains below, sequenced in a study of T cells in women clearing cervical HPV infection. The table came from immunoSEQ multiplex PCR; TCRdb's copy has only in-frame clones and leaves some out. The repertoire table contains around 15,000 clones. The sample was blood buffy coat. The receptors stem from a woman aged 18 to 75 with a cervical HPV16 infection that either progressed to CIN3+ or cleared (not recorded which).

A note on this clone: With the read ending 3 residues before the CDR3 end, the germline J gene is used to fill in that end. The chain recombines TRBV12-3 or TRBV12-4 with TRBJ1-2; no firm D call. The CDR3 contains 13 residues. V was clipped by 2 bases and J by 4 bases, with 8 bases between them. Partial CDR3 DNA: TGTGCCAGCAGTTTAACCGTCGGCTATGGC. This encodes CASSLTVGYG. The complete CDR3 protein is CASSLTVGYGYTF.

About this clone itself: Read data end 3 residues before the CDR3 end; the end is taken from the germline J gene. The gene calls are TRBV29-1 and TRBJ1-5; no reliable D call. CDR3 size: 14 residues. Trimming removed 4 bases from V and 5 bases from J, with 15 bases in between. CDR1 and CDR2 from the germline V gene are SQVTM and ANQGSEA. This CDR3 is CSVVTGNGDQPQHF. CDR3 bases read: TGCAGCGTTGTCACGGGGAACGGGGATCAGCCC. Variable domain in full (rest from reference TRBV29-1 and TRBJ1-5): SAVISQKPSRDICQRGTSLTIQCQVDSQVTMMFWYRQQPGQSLTLIATANQGSEATYESGFVIDKFPISRPNLTFSTLTVSNMSPEDSSIYLCSVVTGNGDQPQHFGDGTRLSIL.

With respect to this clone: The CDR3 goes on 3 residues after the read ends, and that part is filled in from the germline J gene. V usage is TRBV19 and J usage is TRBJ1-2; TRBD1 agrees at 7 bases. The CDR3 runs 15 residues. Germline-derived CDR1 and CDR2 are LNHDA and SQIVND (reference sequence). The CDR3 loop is CASSPYDRAKGGYTF. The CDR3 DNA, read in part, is TGTGCCAGTAGTCCGTACGACAGGGCAAAAGGGGGC.

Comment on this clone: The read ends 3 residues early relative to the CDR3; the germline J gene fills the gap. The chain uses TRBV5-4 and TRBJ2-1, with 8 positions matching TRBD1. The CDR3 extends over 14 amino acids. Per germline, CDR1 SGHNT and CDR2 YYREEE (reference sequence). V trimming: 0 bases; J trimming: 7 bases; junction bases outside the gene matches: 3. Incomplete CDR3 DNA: TGTGCCAGCAGCTTGGGACAGGGGCGGAATGAG. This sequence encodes CASSLGQGRNE. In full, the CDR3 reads CASSLGQGRNEQFF.

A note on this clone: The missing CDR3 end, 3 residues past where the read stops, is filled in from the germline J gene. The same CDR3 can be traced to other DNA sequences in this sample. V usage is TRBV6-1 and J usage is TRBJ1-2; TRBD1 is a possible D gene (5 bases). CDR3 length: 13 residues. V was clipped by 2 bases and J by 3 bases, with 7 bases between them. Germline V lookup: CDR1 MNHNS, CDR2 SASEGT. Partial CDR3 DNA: TGTGCCAGCAGTGAACAGGGAGACTATGGC. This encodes CASSEQGDYG. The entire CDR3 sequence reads CASSEQGDYGYTF.

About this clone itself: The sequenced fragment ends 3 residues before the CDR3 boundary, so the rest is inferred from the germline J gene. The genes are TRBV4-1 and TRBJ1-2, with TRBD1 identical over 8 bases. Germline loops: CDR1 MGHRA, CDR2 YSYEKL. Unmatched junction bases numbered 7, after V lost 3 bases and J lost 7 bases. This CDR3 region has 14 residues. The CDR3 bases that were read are TGCGCCAGCAGCCAGCCTACAGGGGGAATTGGC. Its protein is CASSQPTGGIG. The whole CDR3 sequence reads CASSQPTGGIGYTF.

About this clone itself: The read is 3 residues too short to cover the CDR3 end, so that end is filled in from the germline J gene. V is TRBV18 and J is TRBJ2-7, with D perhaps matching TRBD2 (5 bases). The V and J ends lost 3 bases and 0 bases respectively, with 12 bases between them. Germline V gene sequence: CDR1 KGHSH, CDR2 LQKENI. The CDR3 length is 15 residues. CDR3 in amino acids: CASSPSVSSSYEQYF. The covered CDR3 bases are TGTGCCAGCTCACCTAGCGTCTCGAGCTCCTACGAG. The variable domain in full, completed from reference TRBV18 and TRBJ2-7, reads NAGVMQNPRHLVRRRGQEARLRCSPMKGHSHVYWYRQLPEEGLKFMVYLQKENIIDESGMPKERFSAEFPKEGPSILRIQQVVRGDSAAYFCASSPSVSSSYEQYFGPGTRLTVT.

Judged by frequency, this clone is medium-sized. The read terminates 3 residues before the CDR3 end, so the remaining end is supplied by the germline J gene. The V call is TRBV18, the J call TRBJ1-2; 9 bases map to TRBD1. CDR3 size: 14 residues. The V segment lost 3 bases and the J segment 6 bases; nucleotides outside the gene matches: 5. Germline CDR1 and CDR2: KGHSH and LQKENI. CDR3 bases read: TGTGCCAGCTCACCTGGACAGGGGACTAATGGC. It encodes CASSPGQGTNG. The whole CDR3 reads CASSPGQGTNGYTF.

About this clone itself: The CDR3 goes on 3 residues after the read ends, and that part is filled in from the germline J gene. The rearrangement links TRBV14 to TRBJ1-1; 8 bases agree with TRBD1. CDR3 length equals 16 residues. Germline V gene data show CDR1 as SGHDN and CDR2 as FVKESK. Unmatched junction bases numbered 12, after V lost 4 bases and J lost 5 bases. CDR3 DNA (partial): TGTGCCAGCAGCCCCCCCGGACAGGGATTAGGAACTGAA. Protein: CASSPPGQGLGTE. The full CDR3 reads CASSPPGQGLGTEAFF.

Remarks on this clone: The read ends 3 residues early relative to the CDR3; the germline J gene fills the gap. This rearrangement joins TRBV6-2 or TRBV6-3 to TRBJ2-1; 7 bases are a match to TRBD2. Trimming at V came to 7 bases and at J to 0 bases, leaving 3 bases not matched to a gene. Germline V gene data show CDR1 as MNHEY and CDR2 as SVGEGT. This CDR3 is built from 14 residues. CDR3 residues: CASTGTISYNEQFF. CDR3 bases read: TGTGCCAGCACCGGGACTATCTCCTACAATGAG.

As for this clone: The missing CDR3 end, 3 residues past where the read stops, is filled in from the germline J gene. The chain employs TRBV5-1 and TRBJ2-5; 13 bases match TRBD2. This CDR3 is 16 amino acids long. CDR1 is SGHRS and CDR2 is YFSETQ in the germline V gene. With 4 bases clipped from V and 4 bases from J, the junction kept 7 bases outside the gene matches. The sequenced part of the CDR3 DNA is TGCGCCAGCAGCCCGACTAGCGGGGGGTTCCGAGAGACC. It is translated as CASSPTSGGFRET. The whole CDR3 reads CASSPTSGGFRETQYF.

The CDR3 loop is CASITGTNYGYTF. CDR3 DNA, as far as it was read: TGTGCCAGCATTACCGGGACAAACTATGGC. This chain links TRBV28 with TRBJ1-2; D possibly corresponds to TRBD1 (6 bases). The CDR3 is cut off 3 residues early in the read; its end comes from the germline J gene. Germline V gene data show CDR1 as MDHEN and CDR2 as SYDVKM. CDR3 length equals 13 residues. V lost 7 bases and J 2 bases, leaving 11 bases between the germline ends.

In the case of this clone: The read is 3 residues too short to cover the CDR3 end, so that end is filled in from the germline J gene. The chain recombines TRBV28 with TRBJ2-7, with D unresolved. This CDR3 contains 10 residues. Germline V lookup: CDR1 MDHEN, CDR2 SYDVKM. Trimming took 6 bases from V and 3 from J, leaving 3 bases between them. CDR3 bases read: TGTGCCAGCAGCCGCTACGAG. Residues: CASSRYE. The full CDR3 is CASSRYEQYF.

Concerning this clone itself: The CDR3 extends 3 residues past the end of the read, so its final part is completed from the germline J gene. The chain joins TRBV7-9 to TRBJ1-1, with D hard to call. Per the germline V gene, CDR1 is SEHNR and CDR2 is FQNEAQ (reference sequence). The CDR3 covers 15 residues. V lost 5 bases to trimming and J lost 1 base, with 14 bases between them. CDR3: CASSPARVGNTEAFF. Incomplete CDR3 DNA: TGTGCCAGCAGCCCAGCACGGGTCGGGAACACTGAA.

The CDR3 sequence: CASSEQRGGYEQYF. The sequenced CDR3 bases are TGCGCCAGCAGTGAACAGCGGGGGGGCTACGAG. V usage is TRBV10-1 and J usage is TRBJ2-7; 10 nucleotides align to TRBD2. The DNA ends 3 residues before the CDR3 does, and the rest of the CDR3 is filled in from the germline J gene. J lost 3 bases, V lost 3 bases, and 2 bases had no gene match. The CDR3 loop spans 14 amino acids. Germline CDR1 is WNHNN and CDR2 is SYGVQD (reference sequence).